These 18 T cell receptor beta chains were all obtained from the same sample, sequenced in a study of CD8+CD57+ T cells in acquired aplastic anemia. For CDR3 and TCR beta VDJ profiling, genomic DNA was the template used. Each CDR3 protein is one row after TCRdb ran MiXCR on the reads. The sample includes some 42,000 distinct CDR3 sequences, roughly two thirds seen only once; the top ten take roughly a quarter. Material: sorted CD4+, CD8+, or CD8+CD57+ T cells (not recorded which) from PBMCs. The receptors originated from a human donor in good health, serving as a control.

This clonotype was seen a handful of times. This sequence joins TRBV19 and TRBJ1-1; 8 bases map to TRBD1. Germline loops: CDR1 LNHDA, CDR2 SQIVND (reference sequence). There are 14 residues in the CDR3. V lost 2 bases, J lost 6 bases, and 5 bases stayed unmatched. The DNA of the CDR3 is TGTGCCAGTAGTATACAGGGGGCTGGCGCTGAAGCTTTCTTT. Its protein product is CASSIQGAGAEAFF.

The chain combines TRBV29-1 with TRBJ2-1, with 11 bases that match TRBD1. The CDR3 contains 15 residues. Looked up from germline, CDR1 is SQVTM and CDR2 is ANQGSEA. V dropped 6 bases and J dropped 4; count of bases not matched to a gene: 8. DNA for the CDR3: TGCAGCGTCCAGGCCGGGACAGGGGGGTACAATGAGCAGTTCTTC. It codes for CSVQAGTGGYNEQFF.

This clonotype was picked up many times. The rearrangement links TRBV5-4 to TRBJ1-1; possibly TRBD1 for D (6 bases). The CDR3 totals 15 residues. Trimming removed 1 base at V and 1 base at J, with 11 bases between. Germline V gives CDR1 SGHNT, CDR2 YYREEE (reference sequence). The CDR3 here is CASSLSTGSNTEAFF. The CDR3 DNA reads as TGTGCCAGCAGCTTGTCGACAGGCTCGAACACTGAAGCTTTCTTT.

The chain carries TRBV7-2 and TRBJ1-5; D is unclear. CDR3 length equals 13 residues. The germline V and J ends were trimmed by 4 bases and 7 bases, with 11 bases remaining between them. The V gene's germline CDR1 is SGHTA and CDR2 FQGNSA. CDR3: CASSSGLKQPQHF. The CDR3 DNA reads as TGTGCCAGCAGCTCCGGACTGAAACAGCCCCAGCATTTT. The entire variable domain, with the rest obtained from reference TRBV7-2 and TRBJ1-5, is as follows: GAGVSQSPSNKVTEKGKDVELRCDPISGHTALYWYRQSLGQGLEFLIYFQGNSAPDKSGLPSDRFSAERTGGSVSTLTIQRTQQEDSAVYLCASSSGLKQPQHFGDGTRLSIL.

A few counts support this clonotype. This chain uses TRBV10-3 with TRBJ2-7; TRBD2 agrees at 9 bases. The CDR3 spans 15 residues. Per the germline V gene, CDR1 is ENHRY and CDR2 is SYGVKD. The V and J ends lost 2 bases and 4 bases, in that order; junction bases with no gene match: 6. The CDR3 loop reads CAISERLAGIYEQYF. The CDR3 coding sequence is TGTGCCATCAGTGAGCGCCTAGCGGGGATTTACGAGCAGTACTTC.

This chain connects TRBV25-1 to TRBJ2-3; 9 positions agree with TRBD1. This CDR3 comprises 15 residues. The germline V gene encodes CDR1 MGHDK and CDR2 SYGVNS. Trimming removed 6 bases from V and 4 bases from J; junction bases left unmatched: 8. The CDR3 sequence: CASRSGQGWADTQYF. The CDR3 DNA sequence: TGTGCCAGCAGATCCGGACAGGGGTGGGCAGATACGCAGTATTTT.

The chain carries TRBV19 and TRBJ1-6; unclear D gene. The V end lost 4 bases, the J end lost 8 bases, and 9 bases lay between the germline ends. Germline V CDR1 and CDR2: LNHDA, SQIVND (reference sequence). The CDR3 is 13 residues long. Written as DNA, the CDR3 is TGTGCCAGTAGTAGGGTTCGGGATTCACCCCTCCACTTT. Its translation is CASSRVRDSPLHF.

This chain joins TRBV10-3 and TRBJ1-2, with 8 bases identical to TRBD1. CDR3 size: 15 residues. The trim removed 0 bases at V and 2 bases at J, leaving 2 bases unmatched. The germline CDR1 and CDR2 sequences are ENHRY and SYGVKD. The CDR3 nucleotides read TGTGCCATCAGTGAGTCTAGGACAGGGAACTATGGCTACACCTTC. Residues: CAISESRTGNYGYTF.

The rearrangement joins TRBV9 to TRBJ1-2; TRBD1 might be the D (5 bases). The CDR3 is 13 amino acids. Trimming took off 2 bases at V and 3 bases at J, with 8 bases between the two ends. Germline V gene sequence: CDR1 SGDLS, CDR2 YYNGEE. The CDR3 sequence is CASSVRGDYGYTF. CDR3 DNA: TGTGCCAGCAGCGTCCGAGGGGACTATGGCTACACCTTC.

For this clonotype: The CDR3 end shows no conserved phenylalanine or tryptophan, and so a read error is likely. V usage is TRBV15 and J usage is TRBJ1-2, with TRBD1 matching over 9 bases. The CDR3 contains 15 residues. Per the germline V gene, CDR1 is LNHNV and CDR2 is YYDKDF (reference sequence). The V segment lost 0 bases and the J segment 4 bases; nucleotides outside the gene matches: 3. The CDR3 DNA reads TGTGCCACCAGCAGAGATGGACAGGGGCTCTATGGCTACACCCTC. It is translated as CATSRDGQGLYGYTL.

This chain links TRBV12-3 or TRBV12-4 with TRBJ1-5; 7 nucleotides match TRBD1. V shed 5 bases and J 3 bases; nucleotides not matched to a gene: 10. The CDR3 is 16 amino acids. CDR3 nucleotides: TGTGCCAGCAGTGCCGGACAGGCTATTTACAATCAGCCCCAGCATTTT. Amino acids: CASSAGQAIYNQPQHF.

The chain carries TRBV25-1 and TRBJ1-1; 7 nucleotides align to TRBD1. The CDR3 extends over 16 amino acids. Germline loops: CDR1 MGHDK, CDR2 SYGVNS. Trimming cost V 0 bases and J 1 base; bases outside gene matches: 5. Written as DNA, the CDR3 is TGTGCCAGCAGTGAATACGGAGGACAGGCGAACACTGAAGCTTTCTTT. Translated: CASSEYGGQANTEAFF.

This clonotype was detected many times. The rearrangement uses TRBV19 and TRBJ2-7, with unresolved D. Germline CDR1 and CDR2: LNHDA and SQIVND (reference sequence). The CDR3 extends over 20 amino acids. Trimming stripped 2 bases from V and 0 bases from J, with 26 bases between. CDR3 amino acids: CASSISLSSYLTSSSYEQYF. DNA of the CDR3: TGTGCCAGTAGTATATCTTTGAGTTCATATCTGACCTCCAGCTCCTACGAGCAGTACTTC.

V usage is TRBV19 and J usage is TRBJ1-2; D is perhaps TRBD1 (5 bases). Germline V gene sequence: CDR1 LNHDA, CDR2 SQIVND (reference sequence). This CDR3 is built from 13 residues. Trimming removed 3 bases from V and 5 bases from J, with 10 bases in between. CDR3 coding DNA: TGTGCCAGTAGTATTGACAGAAATTATGGCTACACCTTC. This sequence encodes CASSIDRNYGYTF.

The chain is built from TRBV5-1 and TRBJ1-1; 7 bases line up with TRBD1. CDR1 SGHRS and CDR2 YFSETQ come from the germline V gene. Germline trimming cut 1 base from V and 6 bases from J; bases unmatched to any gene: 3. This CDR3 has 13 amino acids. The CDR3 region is CASSLIGGPEAFF. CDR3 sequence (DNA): TGCGCCAGCAGCTTGATAGGGGGCCCTGAAGCTTTCTTT.

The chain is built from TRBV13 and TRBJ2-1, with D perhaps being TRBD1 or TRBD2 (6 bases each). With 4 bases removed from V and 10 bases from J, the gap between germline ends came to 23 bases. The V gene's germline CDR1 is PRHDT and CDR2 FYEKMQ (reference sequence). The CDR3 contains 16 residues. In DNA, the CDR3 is TGTGCCAGCAGCTACGGAGGGGTAGCGGAGGGGGACGAGCAGTTCTTC. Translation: CASSYGGVAEGDEQFF.

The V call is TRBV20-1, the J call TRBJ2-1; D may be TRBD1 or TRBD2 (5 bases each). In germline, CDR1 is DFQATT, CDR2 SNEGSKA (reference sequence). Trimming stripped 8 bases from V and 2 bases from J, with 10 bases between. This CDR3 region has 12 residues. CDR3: CSSGPTYNEQFF. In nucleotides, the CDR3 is TGCAGTTCGGGACCTACCTACAATGAGCAGTTCTTC.

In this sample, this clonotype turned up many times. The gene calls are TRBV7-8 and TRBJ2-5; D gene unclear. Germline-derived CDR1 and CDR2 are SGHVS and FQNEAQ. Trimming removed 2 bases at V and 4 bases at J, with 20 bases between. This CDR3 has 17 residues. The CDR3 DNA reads TGTGCCAGCAGCTTAAGGTCGATAGGGCCCCCGGGAGAGACCCAGTACTTC. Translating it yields CASSLRSIGPPGETQYF.